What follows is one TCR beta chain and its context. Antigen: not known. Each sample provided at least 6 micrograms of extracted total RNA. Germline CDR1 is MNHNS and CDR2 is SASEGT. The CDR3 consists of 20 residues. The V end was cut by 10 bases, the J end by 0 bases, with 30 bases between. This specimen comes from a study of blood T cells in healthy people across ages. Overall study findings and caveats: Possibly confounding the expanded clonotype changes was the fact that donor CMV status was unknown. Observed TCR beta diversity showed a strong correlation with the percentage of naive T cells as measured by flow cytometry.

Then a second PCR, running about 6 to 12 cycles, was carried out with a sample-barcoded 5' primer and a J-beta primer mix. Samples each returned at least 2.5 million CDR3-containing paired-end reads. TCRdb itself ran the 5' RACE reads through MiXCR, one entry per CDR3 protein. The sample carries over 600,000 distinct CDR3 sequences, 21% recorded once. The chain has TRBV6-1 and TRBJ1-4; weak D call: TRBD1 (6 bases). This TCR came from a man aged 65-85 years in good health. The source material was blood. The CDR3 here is CATTQFGRQEGGATNEKLFF. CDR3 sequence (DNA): TGTGCCACCACCCAATTTGGTCGACAGGAGGGGGGAGCAACTAATGAAAAACTGTTTTTT.